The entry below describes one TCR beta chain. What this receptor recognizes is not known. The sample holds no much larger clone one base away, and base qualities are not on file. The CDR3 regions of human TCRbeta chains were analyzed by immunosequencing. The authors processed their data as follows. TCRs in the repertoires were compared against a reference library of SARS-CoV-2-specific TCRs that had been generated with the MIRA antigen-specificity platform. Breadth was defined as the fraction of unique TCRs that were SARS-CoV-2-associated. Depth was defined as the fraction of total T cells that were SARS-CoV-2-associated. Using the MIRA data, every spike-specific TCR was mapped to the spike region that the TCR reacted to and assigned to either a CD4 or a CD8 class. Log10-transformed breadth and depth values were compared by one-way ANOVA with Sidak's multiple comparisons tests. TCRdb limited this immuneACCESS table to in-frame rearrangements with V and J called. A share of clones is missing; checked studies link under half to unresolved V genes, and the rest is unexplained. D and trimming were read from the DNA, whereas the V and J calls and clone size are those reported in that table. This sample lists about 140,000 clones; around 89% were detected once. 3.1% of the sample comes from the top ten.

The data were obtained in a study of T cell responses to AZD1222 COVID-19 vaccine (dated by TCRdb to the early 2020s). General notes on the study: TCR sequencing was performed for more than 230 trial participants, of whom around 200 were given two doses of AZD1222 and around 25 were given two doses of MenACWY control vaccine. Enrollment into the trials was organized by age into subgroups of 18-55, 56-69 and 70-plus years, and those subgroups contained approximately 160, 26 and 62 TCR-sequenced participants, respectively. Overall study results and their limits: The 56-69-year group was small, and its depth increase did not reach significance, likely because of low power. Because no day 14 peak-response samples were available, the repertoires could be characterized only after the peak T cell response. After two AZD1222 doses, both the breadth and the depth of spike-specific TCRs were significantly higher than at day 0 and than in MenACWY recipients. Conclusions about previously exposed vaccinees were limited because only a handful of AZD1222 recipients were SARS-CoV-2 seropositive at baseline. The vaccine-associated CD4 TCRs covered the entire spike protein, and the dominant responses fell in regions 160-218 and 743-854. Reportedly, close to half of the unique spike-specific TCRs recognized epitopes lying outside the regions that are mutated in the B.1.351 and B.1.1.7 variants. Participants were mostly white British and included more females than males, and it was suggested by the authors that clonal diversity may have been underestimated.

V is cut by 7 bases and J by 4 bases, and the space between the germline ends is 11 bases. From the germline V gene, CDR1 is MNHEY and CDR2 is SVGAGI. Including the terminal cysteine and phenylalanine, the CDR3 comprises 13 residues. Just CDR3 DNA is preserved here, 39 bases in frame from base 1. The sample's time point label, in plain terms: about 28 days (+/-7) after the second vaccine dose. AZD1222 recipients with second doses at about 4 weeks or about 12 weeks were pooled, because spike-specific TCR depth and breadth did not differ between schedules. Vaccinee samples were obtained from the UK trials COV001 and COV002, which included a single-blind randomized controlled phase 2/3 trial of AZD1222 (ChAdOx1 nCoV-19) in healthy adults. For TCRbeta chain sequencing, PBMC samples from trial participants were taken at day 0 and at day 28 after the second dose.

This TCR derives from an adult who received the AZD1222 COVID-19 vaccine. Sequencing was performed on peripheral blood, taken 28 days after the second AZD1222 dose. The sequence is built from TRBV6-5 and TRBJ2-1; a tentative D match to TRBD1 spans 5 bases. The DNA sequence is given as TGTGCCAGCAAGGCAGGGCCATACAATGAGCAGTTCTTC. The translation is CASKAGPYNEQFF.